This TCR beta chain was profiled in a study of technical replicates of blood from a handful of donors. J gave up 6 bases and V 5 bases, and 8 bases lay outside the gene matches. Germline CDR1 is SGHNT and CDR2 is YENEEA. The CDR3 totals 15 residues. Sequenced by immunoSEQ multiplex PCR; TCRdb stores in-frame clones only, minus some. The table records approximately 16,000 clones, around nine tenths of them present only once. The receptor's source is a human donor in good health. V usage is TRBV11-3 and J usage is TRBJ1-2, with TRBD1 matching over 11 bases. The specimen was PBMCs. CDR3 sequence reads: CASSPGQGAQDGYTF. As DNA, the CDR3 is TGTGCCAGCAGCCCTGGACAGGGGGCGCAGGATGGCTACACCTTC.